Listed below are T cell receptor beta chains from one sample, sequenced in a study of T cell changes during pregnancy in multiple sclerosis. The protocol was immunoSEQ multiplex PCR, while the TCRdb copy is restricted to in-frame clones and leaves out a portion. The sample has about 93,000 clones, roughly 92% seen once. This specimen consisted of peripheral blood, obtained after pregnancy. These TCRs come from a female donor with multiple sclerosis, enrolled in a pregnancy study. The CDR3 runs from the conserved cysteine through the conserved F or W. The order of the fields is J gene, V gene, CDR3 protein.

J gene: TRBJ1-1; V gene: TRBV19; CDR3 protein: CASSIPFDGLGMNTEAFF
J gene: TRBJ1-2; V gene: TRBV7-2; CDR3 protein: CASSTQGANIYGYTF
J gene: TRBJ1-2; V gene: TRBV7-9; CDR3 protein: CASSLTGGPGYTF
J gene: TRBJ2-2; V gene: TRBV7-2; CDR3 protein: CASSLVGTDNTGELFF
J gene: TRBJ1-2; V gene: TRBV30; CDR3 protein: CAWSAGTGGKYLSYTF
J gene: TRBJ2-5; V gene: TRBV18; CDR3 protein: CASSPPDRGETQYF
J gene: TRBJ2-1; V gene: TRBV5-8; CDR3 protein: CASSFRPHYSYNEQFF
J gene: TRBJ2-2; V gene: TRBV27; CDR3 protein: CASSSRPLGWFTGELFF
J gene: TRBJ2-3; V gene: TRBV7-8; CDR3 protein: CASSPSTTDTQYF
J gene: TRBJ2-1; V gene: TRBV6-1; CDR3 protein: CASSRGLAGEVEQFF
J gene: TRBJ2-7; V gene: TRBV6-1; CDR3 protein: CASSEAGLAGGEEQYF
J gene: TRBJ1-5; V gene: TRBV11-2; CDR3 protein: CASSLEGGLANQPQHF
J gene: TRBJ2-5; V gene: TRBV5-1; CDR3 protein: CASSFSFEETQYF
J gene: TRBJ1-1; V gene: TRBV6-1; CDR3 protein: CASSEPGQVWVRTEAFF
J gene: TRBJ2-7; V gene: TRBV9; CDR3 protein: CASSVAGETYEQYF
J gene: TRBJ1-6; V gene: TRBV30; CDR3 protein: CAWSVTLSYNSPLHF
J gene: TRBJ2-7; V gene: TRBV27; CDR3 protein: CASSFVPWEAQYF
J gene: TRBJ2-7; V gene: TRBV19; CDR3 protein: CASSIQGPPYEQYF
J gene: TRBJ2-5; V gene: TRBV5-1; CDR3 protein: CASSLVPAGHQETQYF
J gene: TRBJ1-1; V gene: TRBV9; CDR3 protein: CASSVTGYMNTEAFF
J gene: TRBJ1-2; V gene: TRBV7-2; CDR3 protein: CASSSSSYGYTF
J gene: TRBJ2-7; V gene: TRBV7-9; CDR3 protein: CASSLAPGQGSNEQYF
J gene: TRBJ1-1; V gene: TRBV28; CDR3 protein: CASRRQGMNTEAFF
J gene: TRBJ1-5; V gene: TRBV4-3; CDR3 protein: CASSQFQGSNQPQHF
J gene: TRBJ1-2; V gene: TRBV27; CDR3 protein: CASSLGGASYGYTF
J gene: TRBJ1-2; V gene: TRBV11-2; CDR3 protein: CASSSLVGRGQGIGYTF
J gene: TRBJ1-2; V gene: TRBV29-1; CDR3 protein: CSVDAGFGYGYTF
J gene: TRBJ1-2; V gene: TRBV19; CDR3 protein: CASRDQGRVQVGGYTF
J gene: TRBJ1-1; V gene: TRBV30; CDR3 protein: CAWSLVGQGNTEAFF
J gene: TRBJ1-3; V gene: TRBV5-6; CDR3 protein: CASSGVAGNTIYF
J gene: TRBJ2-1; V gene: TRBV19; CDR3 protein: CASSVETVQNEQFF
J gene: TRBJ2-1; V gene: TRBV29-1; CDR3 protein: CSVNPGHHEQFF
J gene: TRBJ2-2; V gene: TRBV25-1; CDR3 protein: CASSDPPGLAGDAGELFF
J gene: TRBJ2-6; V gene: TRBV27; CDR3 protein: CASSGFGPSGANVLTF
J gene: TRBJ2-1; V gene: TRBV18; CDR3 protein: CASSPRTGGSSSYNEQFF
J gene: TRBJ2-3; V gene: TRBV5-1; CDR3 protein: CASSFTTTDTQYF
J gene: TRBJ2-7; V gene: TRBV27; CDR3 protein: CASSSGTGGYEQYF
J gene: TRBJ2-5; V gene: TRBV30; CDR3 protein: CAWSAHTQETQYF
J gene: TRBJ1-1; V gene: TRBV9; CDR3 protein: CASSVGRAGNTEAFF
J gene: TRBJ1-2; V gene: TRBV7-2; CDR3 protein: CASSLRQGGHGYTF
J gene: TRBJ2-1; V gene: TRBV29-1; CDR3 protein: CSVVEEGARNEQFF
J gene: TRBJ1-2; V gene: TRBV7-2; CDR3 protein: CASRFEVLSNYGYTF
J gene: TRBJ2-4; V gene: TRBV19; CDR3 protein: CASSIEKGVEYF
J gene: TRBJ2-5; V gene: TRBV29-1; CDR3 protein: CSVVSEETQYF
J gene: TRBJ2-5; V gene: TRBV30; CDR3 protein: CAWSVPPGETQYF
J gene: TRBJ2-1; V gene: TRBV9; CDR3 protein: CASSSGDGQQFF
J gene: TRBJ2-2; V gene: TRBV2; CDR3 protein: CASRGGTGELFF
J gene: TRBJ2-7; V gene: TRBV7-9; CDR3 protein: CASYRSGRGTHEQYF
J gene: TRBJ1-5; V gene: TRBV7-8; CDR3 protein: CASSLVAGPQHF
J gene: TRBJ2-1; V gene: TRBV4-2; CDR3 protein: CASSQEAVDYNEQFF
J gene: TRBJ2-5; V gene: TRBV6-5; CDR3 protein: CASSFAGEETQYF
J gene: TRBJ2-1; V gene: TRBV6-5; CDR3 protein: CASSSRKGRNEQFF
J gene: TRBJ1-1; V gene: TRBV19; CDR3 protein: CASSMDLQGTEAFF
J gene: TRBJ2-1; V gene: TRBV19; CDR3 protein: CASSTNRGIYNEQFF
J gene: TRBJ2-3; V gene: TRBV4-2; CDR3 protein: CASSPRVAGTDTQYF
J gene: TRBJ2-5; V gene: TRBV9; CDR3 protein: CASSATAGTQETQYF
J gene: TRBJ2-5; V gene: TRBV11-1; CDR3 protein: CASSLVVLTLRGGAETQYF